A selection of T cell receptor beta chains follows, all from one sample in a study of CD8+ T cells in alopecia areata. Produced via immunoSEQ multiplex PCR; TCRdb's table is partial and in-frame only. The profile shows over 150,000 clones, 50% to 65% of them singletons. The sample consisted of CD8+ T cells sorted from blood, taken at week 24, from a patient treated with tofacitinib. Source of these receptors: a human donor with alopecia areata. CDR3s include the opening cysteine and the closing phenylalanine or tryptophan. D genes are given only for firm matches. Clone size is not always given. Where it is, it says once, few, many or a class for expanded clones.

d_gene | abundance | j_gene | v_gene | CDR3nt | CDR3aa
TRBD1 | few | TRBJ2-3 | TRBV5-4 | TGTGCCAGCAGCCCGGACAGGGCAGATACGCAGTATTTT | CASSPDRADTQYF
TRBD1 | NA | TRBJ1-5 | TRBV7-3 | TGTGCCAGCACCTCAAACCGTTTAGACCGGGACAGCGAGAATCAGCCCCAGCATTTT | CASTSNRLDRDSENQPQHF
TRBD1 | few | TRBJ1-4 | TRBV9 | TGTGCCAGCAGCGTAGGGGCACAGGGGGGCAATGAAAAACTGTTTTTT | CASSVGAQGGNEKLFF
NA | NA | TRBJ2-1 | TRBV7-6 | TGTGCCAGCAGCTTAGTGGGGGGCATACTAATAAACAATGAGCAGTTCTTC | CASSLVGGILINNEQFF
NA | few | TRBJ2-7 | TRBV10-3 | TGTGCCATCGCAGCCGACAGACCCTACGAGCAGTACTTC | CAIAADRPYEQYF
TRBD1 | NA | TRBJ2-7 | TRBV5-1 | TGCGCCAGCAGCTTGGCCTTGCGCCAGGGGGTCGGCTACGAGCAGTACTTC | CASSLALRQGVGYEQYF
TRBD1 | NA | TRBJ1-4 | TRBV27 | TGTGCCAGCAGTTTGATCGGGACAGGGATTGAAAAACTGTTTTTT | CASSLIGTGIEKLFF
TRBD1 | few | TRBJ2-1 | TRBV25-1 | TGTGCCAGCAGTGTCGGACAGGGGGAGCAGTTCTTC | CASSVGQGEQFF
NA | NA | TRBJ1-2 | TRBV7-9 | TGTGCCAGCAGCCAGCGTATGAGGGAGAGTAGCACAAACTATGGCTACACCTTC | CASSQRMRESSTNYGYTF
NA | many | TRBJ1-2 | TRBV4-1 | TGCGCCAGCAGCCAAACGGCAGGGAGGCATGGCTACACCTTC | CASSQTAGRHGYTF
NA | few | TRBJ1-1 | TRBV19 | TGTGCCAGTACGACCAGGACGGGGCACACTGAAGCTTTCTTT | CASTTRTGHTEAFF
NA | NA | TRBJ1-5 | TRBV7-9 | TGTGCCAGCAGCTATATCGATCAGCCCCAGCATTTT | CASSYIDQPQHF
NA | NA | TRBJ1-1 | TRBV2 | TGTGCCAGATGGGGGGGGAACACTGAAGCTTTCTTT | CARWGGNTEAFF
NA | NA | TRBJ1-2 | TRBV25-1 | TGTGCCAGCAGTGAATCCCGCGACGGCAACTATGGCTACACCTTC | CASSESRDGNYGYTF
TRBD1 | NA | TRBJ1-1 | TRBV29-1 | TGCAGCGTTGAAGGGAGCGGGACAGGTGGGACTGAAGCTTTCTTT | CSVEGSGTGGTEAFF
NA | few | TRBJ1-1 | TRBV29-1 | TGCAGCGTCGGGGAAGGCACTGAAGCTTTCTTT | CSVGEGTEAFF
NA | once | TRBJ1-1 | TRBV5-4 | TGTGCCAGCAGCGCCGATAGGGGGGACACTGAAGCTTTCTTT | CASSADRGDTEAFF
NA | NA | TRBJ2-1 | TRBV27 | TGTGCCAGCAGTTTGGGCCAGGGGAATGAGCAGTTCTTC | CASSLGQGNEQFF
TRBD1 | NA | TRBJ1-2 | TRBV29-1 | TGCAGCGTTGAAACCATTACAGGGGACTATGGCTACACCTTC | CSVETITGDYGYTF
NA | NA | TRBJ1-1 | TRBV27 | TGTGCCAGCAGTTTTAGGCAGGGGAGCACTGAAGCTTTCTTT | CASSFRQGSTEAFF
NA | NA | TRBJ2-3 | TRBV5-6 | TGTGCCAGCAGCTTTTCCGAAAAACAGACAGATACGCAGTATTTT | CASSFSEKQTDTQYF
NA | NA | TRBJ2-2 | TRBV30 | TGTGCCTGGGGTATGGGTGGGACCGGGGAGCTGTTTTTT | CAWGMGGTGELFF
TRBD1 | few | TRBJ2-5 | TRBV9 | TGTGCCAGCAGCGGTCGGGACAGGGGGCATGAGACCCAGTACTTC | CASSGRDRGHETQYF